The TCR beta chain under discussion was sequenced for a study of shared clonotypes between healthy human individuals. Trimming cost V 10 bases and J 4 bases; bases outside gene matches: 17. CDR1 and CDR2 from the germline V gene are MNHEY and SMNVEV (reference sequence). This CDR3 is built from 16 residues. Roughly 27,000 T cell genomes, or 300 ng DNA, went into replicate PCRs of unsorted PBMC. The table came from immunoSEQ multiplex PCR; TCRdb's copy has only in-frame clones and leaves some out. The sample has around 500,000 clones, 76% seen once. Participating donors were healthy, HIV-negative adults free of recent acute infections or vaccinations.

The chain is built from TRBV27 and TRBJ2-3; 7 nucleotides match TRBD2. The receptor's source is a woman in her thirties or forties in good health. Some clones in this sample may be carry-over from other donors' samples. The specimen sequenced was PBMCs. CDR3: CATHRGEREVPDTQYF. The CDR3 DNA follows: TGTGCCACCCACCGGGGTGAACGGGAGGTCCCAGATACGCAGTATTTT.